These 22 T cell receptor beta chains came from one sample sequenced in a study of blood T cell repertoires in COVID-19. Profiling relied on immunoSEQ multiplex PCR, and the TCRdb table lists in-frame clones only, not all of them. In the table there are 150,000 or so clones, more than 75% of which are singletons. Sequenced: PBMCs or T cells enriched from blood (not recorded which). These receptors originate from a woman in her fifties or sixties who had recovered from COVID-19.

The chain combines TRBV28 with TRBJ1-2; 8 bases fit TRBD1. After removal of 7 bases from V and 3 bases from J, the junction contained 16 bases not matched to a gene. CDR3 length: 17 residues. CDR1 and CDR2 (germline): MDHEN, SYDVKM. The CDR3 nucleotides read TGTGCCAGCACCCCCCGAACAGGGGGGGCGGCTTACTATGGCTACACCTTC. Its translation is CASTPRTGGAAYYGYTF.

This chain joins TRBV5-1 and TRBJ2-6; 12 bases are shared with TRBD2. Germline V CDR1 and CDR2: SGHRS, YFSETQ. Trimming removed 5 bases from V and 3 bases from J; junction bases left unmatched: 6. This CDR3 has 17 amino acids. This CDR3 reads CASRVRLAGDGANVLTF. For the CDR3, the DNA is TGCGCCAGCAGAGTAAGACTAGCGGGAGATGGGGCCAACGTCCTGACTTTC.

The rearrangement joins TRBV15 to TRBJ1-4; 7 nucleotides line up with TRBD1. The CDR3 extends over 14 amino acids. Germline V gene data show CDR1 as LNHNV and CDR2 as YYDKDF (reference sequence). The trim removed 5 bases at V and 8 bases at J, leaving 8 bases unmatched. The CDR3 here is CATSETGIGEKLFF. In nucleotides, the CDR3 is TGTGCCACCAGCGAGACAGGGATTGGGGAAAAACTGTTTTTT.

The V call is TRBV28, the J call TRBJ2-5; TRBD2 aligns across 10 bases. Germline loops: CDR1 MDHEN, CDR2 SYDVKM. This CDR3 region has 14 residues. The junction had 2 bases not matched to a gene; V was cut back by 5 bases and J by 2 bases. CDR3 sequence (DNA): TGTGCCAGCAGTGTTAGCGGGAGGCAAGAGACCCAGTACTTC. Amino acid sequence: CASSVSGRQETQYF.

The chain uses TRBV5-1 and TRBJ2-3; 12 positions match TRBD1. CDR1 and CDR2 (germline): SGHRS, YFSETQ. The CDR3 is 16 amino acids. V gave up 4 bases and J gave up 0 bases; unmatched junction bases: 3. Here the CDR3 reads CASSPGQGASTDTQYF. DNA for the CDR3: TGCGCCAGCAGCCCGGGACAGGGGGCTAGCACAGATACGCAGTATTTT.

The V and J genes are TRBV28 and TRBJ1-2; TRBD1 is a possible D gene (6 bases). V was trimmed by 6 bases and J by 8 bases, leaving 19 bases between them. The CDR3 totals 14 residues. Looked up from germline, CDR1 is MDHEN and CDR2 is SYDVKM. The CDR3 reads CASSNAGVYSGYTF. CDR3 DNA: TGTGCCAGCAGCAACGCAGGGGTGTATAGCGGCTACACCTTC.

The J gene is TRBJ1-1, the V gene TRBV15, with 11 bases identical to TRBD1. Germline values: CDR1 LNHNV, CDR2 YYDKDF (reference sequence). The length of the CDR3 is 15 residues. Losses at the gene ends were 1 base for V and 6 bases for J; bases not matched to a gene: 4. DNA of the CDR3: TGTGCCACCAGCAGAGCCGGACAGGGGGCTGCTGAAGCTTTCTTT. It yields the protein CATSRAGQGAAEAFF.

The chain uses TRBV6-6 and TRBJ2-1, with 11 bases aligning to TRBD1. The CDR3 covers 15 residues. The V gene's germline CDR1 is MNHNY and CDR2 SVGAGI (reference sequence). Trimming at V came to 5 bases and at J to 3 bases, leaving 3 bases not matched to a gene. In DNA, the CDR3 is TGTGCCAGCAGTGGGGGACAGGGGGTCTACAATGAGCAGTTCTTC. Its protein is CASSGGQGVYNEQFF.

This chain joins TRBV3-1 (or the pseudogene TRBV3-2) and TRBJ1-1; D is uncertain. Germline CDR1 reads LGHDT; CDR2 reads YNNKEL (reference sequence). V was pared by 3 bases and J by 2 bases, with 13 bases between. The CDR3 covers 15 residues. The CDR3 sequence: CASSQVKSLNTEAFF. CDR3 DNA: TGTGCCAGCAGCCAGGTCAAGAGCTTAAACACTGAAGCTTTCTTT.

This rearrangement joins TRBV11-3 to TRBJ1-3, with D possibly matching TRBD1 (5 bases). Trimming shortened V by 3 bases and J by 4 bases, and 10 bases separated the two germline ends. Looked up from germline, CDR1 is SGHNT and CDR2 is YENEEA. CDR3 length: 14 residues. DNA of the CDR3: TGTGCCAGCAGCTTGCAGGGTGCGGGAAACACCATATATTTT. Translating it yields CASSLQGAGNTIYF.

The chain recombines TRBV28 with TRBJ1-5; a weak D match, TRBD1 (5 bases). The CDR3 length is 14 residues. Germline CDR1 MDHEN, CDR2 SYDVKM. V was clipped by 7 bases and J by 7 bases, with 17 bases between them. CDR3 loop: CASTQSGGDQPQHF. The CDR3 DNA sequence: TGTGCCAGCACCCAGTCCGGGGGGGACCAGCCCCAGCATTTT.

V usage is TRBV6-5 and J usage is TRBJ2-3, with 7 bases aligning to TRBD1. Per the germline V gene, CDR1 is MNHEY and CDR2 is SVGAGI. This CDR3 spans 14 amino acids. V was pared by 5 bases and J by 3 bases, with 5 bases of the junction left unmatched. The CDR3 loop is CASSQQGSTDTQYF. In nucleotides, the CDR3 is TGTGCCAGCAGTCAACAGGGGAGTACAGATACGCAGTATTTT.

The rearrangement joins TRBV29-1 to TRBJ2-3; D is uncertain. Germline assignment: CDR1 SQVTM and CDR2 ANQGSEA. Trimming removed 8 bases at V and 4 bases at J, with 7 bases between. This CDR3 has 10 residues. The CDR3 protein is CSFGADTQYF. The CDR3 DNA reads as TGCAGCTTTGGAGCAGATACGCAGTATTTT.

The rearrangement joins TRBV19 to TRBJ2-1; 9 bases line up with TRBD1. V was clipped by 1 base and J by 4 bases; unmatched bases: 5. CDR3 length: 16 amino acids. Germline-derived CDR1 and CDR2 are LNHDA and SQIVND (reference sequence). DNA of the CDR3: TGTGCCAGTAGTATAGCGGGGACAGGGACATACAATGAGCAGTTCTTC. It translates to CASSIAGTGTYNEQFF.

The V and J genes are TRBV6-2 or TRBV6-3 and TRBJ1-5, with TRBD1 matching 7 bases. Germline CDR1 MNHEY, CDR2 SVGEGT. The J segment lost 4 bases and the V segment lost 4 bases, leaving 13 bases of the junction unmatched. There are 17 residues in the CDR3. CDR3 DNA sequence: TGTGCCAGCAGTTCGGCCCTTACAGGGGCCACAAATCAGCCCCAGCATTTT. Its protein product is CASSSALTGATNQPQHF.

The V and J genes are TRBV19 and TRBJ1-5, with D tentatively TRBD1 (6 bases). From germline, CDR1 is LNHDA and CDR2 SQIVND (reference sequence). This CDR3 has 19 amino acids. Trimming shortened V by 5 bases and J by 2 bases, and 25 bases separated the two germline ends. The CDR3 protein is CASSPAGTGRVWGNQPQHF. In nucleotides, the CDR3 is TGTGCCAGTAGTCCCGCGGGCACAGGGCGTGTTTGGGGCAATCAGCCCCAGCATTTT.

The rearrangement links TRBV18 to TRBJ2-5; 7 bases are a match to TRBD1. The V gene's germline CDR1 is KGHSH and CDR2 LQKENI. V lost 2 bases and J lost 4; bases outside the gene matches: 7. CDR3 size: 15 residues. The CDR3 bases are TGTGCCAGCTCACCAGGGAAGGGGGCGCGAGAGACCCAGTACTTC. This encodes CASSPGKGARETQYF.

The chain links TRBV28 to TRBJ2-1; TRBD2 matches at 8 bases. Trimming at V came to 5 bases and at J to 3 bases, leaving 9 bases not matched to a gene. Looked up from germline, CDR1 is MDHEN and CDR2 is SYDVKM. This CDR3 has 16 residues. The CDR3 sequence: CASSPVGSGDYNEQFF. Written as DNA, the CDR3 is TGTGCCAGCAGTCCCGTCGGTAGCGGGGACTACAATGAGCAGTTCTTC.

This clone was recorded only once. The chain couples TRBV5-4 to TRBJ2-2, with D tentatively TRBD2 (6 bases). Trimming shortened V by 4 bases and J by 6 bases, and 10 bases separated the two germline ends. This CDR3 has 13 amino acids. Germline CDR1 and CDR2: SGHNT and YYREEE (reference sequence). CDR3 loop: CASSRDLAGELFF. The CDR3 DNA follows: TGTGCCAGCAGCCGGGACTTAGCCGGGGAGCTGTTTTTT.

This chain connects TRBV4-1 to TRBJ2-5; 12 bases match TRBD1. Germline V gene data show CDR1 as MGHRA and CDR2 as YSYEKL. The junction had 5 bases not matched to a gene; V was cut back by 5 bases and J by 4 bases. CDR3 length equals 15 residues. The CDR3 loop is CASSTRDRGPETQYF. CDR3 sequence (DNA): TGCGCCAGCAGCACGCGGGACAGGGGGCCAGAGACCCAGTACTTC.

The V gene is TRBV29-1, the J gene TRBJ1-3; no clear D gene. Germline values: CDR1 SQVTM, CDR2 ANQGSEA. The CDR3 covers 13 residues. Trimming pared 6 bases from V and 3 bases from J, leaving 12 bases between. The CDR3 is CSVQERVGNTIYF. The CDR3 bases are TGCAGCGTCCAAGAGAGGGTTGGAAACACCATATATTTT.

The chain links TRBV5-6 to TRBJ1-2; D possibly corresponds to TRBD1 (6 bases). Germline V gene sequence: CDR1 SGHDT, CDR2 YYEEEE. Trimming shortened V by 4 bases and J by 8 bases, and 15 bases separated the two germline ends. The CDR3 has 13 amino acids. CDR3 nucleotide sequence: TGTGCCAGCAGCCCCACAGGGACGGGCGGCTACACCTTC. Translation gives CASSPTGTGGYTF.